The source of this TCR beta chain is a study of human T cells and chemical hapten exposure (dated by TCRdb to 2020 to 2023). About the study as a whole: For sensitization, 2% DPC in acetone was applied to a 2 cm by 2 cm area of upper inner arm skin. Libraries were combined into a pool for sequencing, and differences in TCR yield between samples came mainly from small differences in library volumes within the pool. Throughout the study period of 20 to 25 weeks, patients also received therapeutic DPC doses to the scalp every week. Patch testing was done on the upper back using Finn chambers containing 0.01% DPC, and results were scored after 6 days according to International Contact Dermatitis Research Group standards. The patient cohort, mostly female, included alopecia areata with under or over 50% scalp involvement, alopecia totalis and alopecia universalis. Peripheral blood TCR repertoire changes were tracked in vivo in alopecia patients during primary and secondary sensitization to the hapten diphenylcyclopropenone (DPC). Patient blood was sampled pre-sensitization (week 0) and at 2, 6 and about 24 weeks after DPC sensitization. Blood for TCR sequencing was provided by twenty-nine alopecia patients at one to four time points (pre-sensitization, 2, 6 and 24 weeks). What the study reported, not specific to this receptor: Because every patient had alopecia, a presumed autoimmune disease, the patients' immune response might differ from that of healthy individuals. Compared with pre-sensitization or healthy control sets, expanded TCRs formed significantly more large CDR3 similarity clusters, which is consistent with antigen-driven responses. The number of TCRs above 1 in 1000 frequency did not change with DPC sensitization; there was no evidence of global repertoire structure alterations. Repeated subsampling changed both the strength of the expansion versus patch-test correlation and the threshold at which that correlation became significant. The number of PT1 expanded TCRs positively correlated with patch test score, significant at thresholds 8, 16 and 32 but not 4.

What this sample's time point label stands for: patch test 1, 2 weeks after DPC sensitization. Read against the paper, the sample's treatment or condition label means: therapeutic diphenylcyclopropenone sensitization with weekly scalp DPC. At each patch-test visit, blood was drawn before the patch test was applied. Eligible patients were aged 18 to 70, diagnosed with alopecia, deemed suitable for DPC therapy, and excluded if pregnant. Total RNA was extracted from unfractionated whole blood that had been collected in Tempus Blood RNA tubes. The library relied on RACE. The listed sequencing device is NextSeq 500. During library preparation, unique molecular identifiers were attached to individual cDNA molecules so that TCRs could be counted in a quantitative, reproducible way. From each blood RNA sample, both TCR alpha and TCR beta chains were sequenced. Per the authors' processing: The median number of TCRs per sample was around 96,000, ranging from about 23,224 to 700,000. The Decombinator software suite was used to annotate the V, J and CDR3 of the TCR reads. To make PS versus PT1 abundance plots, every sample was subsampled to the same number of TCRs (28,000). Expanded TCRs were defined as absent before sensitization and observed at least eight times at the 2-week time point. Using fastp trimming at Q25 and MiXCR clonotype assembly, TCRdb reanalyzed the public sequencing data and kept in-frame beta chains. Rows are unified per CDR3 protein, each entry keeping the most common DNA and genes. These V and J calls derive from TCRdb rather than the authors' analysis. The sample table holds 150,000 to 200,000 distinct CDR3 sequences, of which about 14% were seen once. The top ten constitute less than 2% of the sample.

This clonotype was observed at least ten times. Its target antigen remains unknown. Per-nucleotide qualities are absent, and no much larger clonotype sits a single base away. This clonotype was obtained from a woman aged 25-40 years with alopecia areata. Some clones in this sample may be carry-over from other donors' samples. This sample comprised whole blood, obtained in connection with sensitization to the hapten diphenylcyclopropenone (DPC).

CDR3 region: CASSRLGETNEKLFF. The nucleotide sequence is given as TGTGCCAGCAGCCGTTTGGGGGAAACTAATGAAAAACTGTTTTTT. The V and J segments used are TRBV7-9 and TRBJ1-4; TRBD1 could be the D gene, as 5 bases match. The germline V gene (reference sequence) supplies CDR1 SEHNR and CDR2 FQNEAQ. Trimming at the junction amounts to 5 bases on V and 1 base on J, and the germline ends lie 11 bases apart. The CDR3 measures 15 amino acids from cysteine to phenylalanine. Only the CDR3 part of the read is kept: 45 bases, read in frame from the first base.